These 15 T cell receptor beta chains originate from one sample sequenced in a study of blood T cell repertoires in COVID-19. Generated by immunoSEQ multiplex PCR, the TCRdb table keeps only in-frame clones and is missing some. The table includes 200,000 or so clones, 82% detected once. The sample consisted of peripheral blood. The receptor source for this set is a human donor with acute or convalescent COVID-19. The donor label of this sample is uncertain.

This clone has only one observation. The rearrangement links TRBV16 to TRBJ1-6; D gene ambiguous. Germline-derived CDR1 and CDR2 are KGHSY and FQNENV. The length of the CDR3 is 15 residues. V gave up 4 bases and J gave up 6 bases, with 13 bases separating them. In nucleotides, the CDR3 is TGTGCCAGCAGCCCAAGTGAAAGCTTTAATTCACCCCTCCACTTT. Translated: CASSPSESFNSPLHF.

The rearrangement joins TRBV6-1 to TRBJ1-6; TRBD1 is a possible D gene (5 bases). V was cut by 1 base and J by 8 bases, with 6 bases left in between. CDR3 length equals 13 residues. Looked up from germline, CDR1 is MNHNS and CDR2 is SASEGT. The CDR3 DNA follows: TGTGCCAGCAGTGAAGGACAGTATTCACCCCTCCACTTT. The encoded protein is CASSEGQYSPLHF.

The J gene is TRBJ2-5, the V gene TRBV24-1; D ambiguous. The CDR3 length is 10 residues. Germline assignment: CDR1 KGHDR and CDR2 SFDVKD. The V end was cut by 12 bases, the J end by 4 bases, with 8 bases between. CDR3 sequence (DNA): TGTGCCGTTAGATCAGAGACCCAGTACTTC. Translating gives CAVRSETQYF.

V usage is TRBV11-2 and J usage is TRBJ1-2; D gene uncertain. Germline V lookup: CDR1 SGHAT, CDR2 FQNNGV. V lost 5 bases to trimming and J lost 0 bases, with 7 bases between them. The length of the CDR3 is 13 residues. CDR3 amino acids: CASSPLTNYGYTF. As DNA, the CDR3 is TGTGCCAGCAGCCCACTAACTAACTATGGCTACACCTTC.

This chain uses TRBV7-2 with TRBJ1-6, with D possibly TRBD1 on 6 matching bases. CDR3 length: 15 amino acids. Germline V CDR1 and CDR2: SGHTA, FQGNSA. Trimming left V 8 bases short and J 8 bases short, with 19 bases between. The CDR3 loop is CASQAPGAMHSPLHF. The CDR3, as DNA: TGTGCCAGCCAAGCACCAGGGGCTATGCATTCACCCCTCCACTTT.

The V call is TRBV19, the J call TRBJ1-5; 7 bases are a match to TRBD1. The CDR3 spans 15 residues. J gave up 7 bases and V 3 bases, and 9 bases lay outside the gene matches. Germline V gene sequence: CDR1 LNHDA, CDR2 SQIVND (reference sequence). This CDR3 reads CASSIGSGGGQPQHF. Written as DNA, the CDR3 is TGTGCCAGTAGTATTGGTTCAGGGGGAGGACAGCCCCAGCATTTT.

V gene TRBV24-1 combines with J gene TRBJ2-1; 12 bases map to TRBD2. Germline CDR1 reads KGHDR; CDR2 reads SFDVKD. The CDR3 sequence is 16 residues long. V gave up 3 bases and J gave up 6 bases; unmatched junction bases: 5. In nucleotides, the CDR3 is TGTGCCACCAGTGATGCTGGACTAGCGGGACGCAATGAGCAGTTCTTC. It is translated as CATSDAGLAGRNEQFF.

This clone has only one observation. The chain carries TRBV6-5 and TRBJ1-2, with 10 bases fitting TRBD1. The CDR3 extends over 15 amino acids. Germline V lookup: CDR1 MNHEY, CDR2 SVGAGI. V was clipped by 0 bases and J by 6 bases; unmatched bases: 4. The CDR3 nucleotides are TGTGCCAGCAGTTACTCCGACAGGGGGCTTAATGGCTACACCTTC. It specifies CASSYSDRGLNGYTF.

A note on this clone: The same CDR3 arises from other DNA sequences in this sample as well. The gene calls are TRBV7-9 and TRBJ1-6, with TRBD1 matching over 9 bases. Germline CDR1 and CDR2: SEHNR and FQNEAQ (reference sequence). The CDR3 loop spans 15 amino acids. V trimming: 1 base; J trimming: 7 bases; junction bases outside the gene matches: 2. The CDR3 region has the DNA TGTGCCAGCAGCTTAGGGGACAGGGCCAATTCACCCCTCCACTTT. It translates to CASSLGDRANSPLHF.

The chain carries TRBV7-3 and TRBJ1-6; TRBD1 might be the D (5 bases). CDR1 and CDR2 from the germline V gene are SGHTA and FQGTGA. Between the trimmed V and J ends, which lost 0 bases and 0 bases, there was a span of 15 bases. There are 19 residues in the CDR3. In DNA, the CDR3 is TGTGCCAGCAGCTTAACCCCCCAGGGAAAGGGCTCCTATAATTCACCCCTCCACTTT. The encoded protein is CASSLTPQGKGSYNSPLHF.

The CDR3 sequence is CASGLGGMSGNQPQHF. CDR3 nucleotide sequence: TGTGCCAGTGGCTTGGGGGGAATGTCGGGCAATCAGCCCCAGCATTTT. This chain joins TRBV19 and TRBJ1-5; TRBD1 is a possible D gene (5 bases). The V gene lost 8 bases and the J gene lost 2 bases, with 19 bases spanning the gap. Germline V gives CDR1 LNHDA, CDR2 SQIVND (reference sequence). This CDR3 has 16 residues.

In this sample, this clone turned up once. This rearrangement joins TRBV5-5 to TRBJ1-5; 8 positions match TRBD1. CDR1 SGHKS and CDR2 YYEKEE come from the germline V gene (reference sequence). V shed 4 bases, J shed 4 bases, and the junction held 7 bases outside the gene matches. The CDR3 extends over 15 amino acids. As DNA, the CDR3 is TGTGCCAGCAGCATGACAGGGGTCGATAATCAGCCCCAGCATTTT. This translates into CASSMTGVDNQPQHF.

The chain couples TRBV30 to TRBJ1-1, with D possibly TRBD1 on 6 matching bases. V was cut by 5 bases and J by 8 bases, with 12 bases left in between. Germline-derived CDR1 and CDR2 are GTSNPN and SVGIG (reference sequence). CDR3 length: 11 residues. The CDR3, as DNA: TGTGCCTGGGGTCAGCAGGGGGAAGCTTTCTTT. It specifies CAWGQQGEAFF. The full variable domain, in which reference TRBV30 and TRBJ1-1 provide the parts outside the CDR3, is SQTIHQWPATLVQPVGSPLSLECTVEGTSNPNLYWYRQAAGRGLQLLFYSVGIGQISSEVPQNLSASRPQDRQFILSSKKLLLSDSGFYLCAWGQQGEAFFGQGTRLTVV.

The rearrangement uses TRBV15 and TRBJ2-3; D perhaps matches TRBD2 (5 bases). Trimming cost V 2 bases and J 5 bases, with 11 bases left between them. Germline V lookup: CDR1 LNHNV, CDR2 YYDKDF (reference sequence). CDR3 length: 14 amino acids. CDR3 DNA: TGTGCCACCAGCAGACCCCACCGGGGAGATACGCAGTATTTT. This sequence encodes CATSRPHRGDTQYF. Drawing the rest from reference TRBV15 and TRBJ2-3, the complete variable domain is DAMVIQNPRYQVTQFGKPVTLSCSQTLNHNVMYWYQQKSSQAPKLLFHYYDKDFNNEADTPDNFQSRRPNTSFCFLDIRSPGLGDTAMYLCATSRPHRGDTQYFGPGTRLTVL.

The chain employs TRBV7-3 and TRBJ2-2; 11 positions match TRBD2. V was clipped by 6 bases and J by 2 bases; unmatched bases: 2. The CDR3 extends over 15 amino acids. Germline lookup yields CDR1 SGHTA and CDR2 FQGTGA. The CDR3 DNA follows: TGTGCCAGCAGTCTAGCGGGAGGCAACACCGGGGAGCTGTTTTTT. Amino acids: CASSLAGGNTGELFF.